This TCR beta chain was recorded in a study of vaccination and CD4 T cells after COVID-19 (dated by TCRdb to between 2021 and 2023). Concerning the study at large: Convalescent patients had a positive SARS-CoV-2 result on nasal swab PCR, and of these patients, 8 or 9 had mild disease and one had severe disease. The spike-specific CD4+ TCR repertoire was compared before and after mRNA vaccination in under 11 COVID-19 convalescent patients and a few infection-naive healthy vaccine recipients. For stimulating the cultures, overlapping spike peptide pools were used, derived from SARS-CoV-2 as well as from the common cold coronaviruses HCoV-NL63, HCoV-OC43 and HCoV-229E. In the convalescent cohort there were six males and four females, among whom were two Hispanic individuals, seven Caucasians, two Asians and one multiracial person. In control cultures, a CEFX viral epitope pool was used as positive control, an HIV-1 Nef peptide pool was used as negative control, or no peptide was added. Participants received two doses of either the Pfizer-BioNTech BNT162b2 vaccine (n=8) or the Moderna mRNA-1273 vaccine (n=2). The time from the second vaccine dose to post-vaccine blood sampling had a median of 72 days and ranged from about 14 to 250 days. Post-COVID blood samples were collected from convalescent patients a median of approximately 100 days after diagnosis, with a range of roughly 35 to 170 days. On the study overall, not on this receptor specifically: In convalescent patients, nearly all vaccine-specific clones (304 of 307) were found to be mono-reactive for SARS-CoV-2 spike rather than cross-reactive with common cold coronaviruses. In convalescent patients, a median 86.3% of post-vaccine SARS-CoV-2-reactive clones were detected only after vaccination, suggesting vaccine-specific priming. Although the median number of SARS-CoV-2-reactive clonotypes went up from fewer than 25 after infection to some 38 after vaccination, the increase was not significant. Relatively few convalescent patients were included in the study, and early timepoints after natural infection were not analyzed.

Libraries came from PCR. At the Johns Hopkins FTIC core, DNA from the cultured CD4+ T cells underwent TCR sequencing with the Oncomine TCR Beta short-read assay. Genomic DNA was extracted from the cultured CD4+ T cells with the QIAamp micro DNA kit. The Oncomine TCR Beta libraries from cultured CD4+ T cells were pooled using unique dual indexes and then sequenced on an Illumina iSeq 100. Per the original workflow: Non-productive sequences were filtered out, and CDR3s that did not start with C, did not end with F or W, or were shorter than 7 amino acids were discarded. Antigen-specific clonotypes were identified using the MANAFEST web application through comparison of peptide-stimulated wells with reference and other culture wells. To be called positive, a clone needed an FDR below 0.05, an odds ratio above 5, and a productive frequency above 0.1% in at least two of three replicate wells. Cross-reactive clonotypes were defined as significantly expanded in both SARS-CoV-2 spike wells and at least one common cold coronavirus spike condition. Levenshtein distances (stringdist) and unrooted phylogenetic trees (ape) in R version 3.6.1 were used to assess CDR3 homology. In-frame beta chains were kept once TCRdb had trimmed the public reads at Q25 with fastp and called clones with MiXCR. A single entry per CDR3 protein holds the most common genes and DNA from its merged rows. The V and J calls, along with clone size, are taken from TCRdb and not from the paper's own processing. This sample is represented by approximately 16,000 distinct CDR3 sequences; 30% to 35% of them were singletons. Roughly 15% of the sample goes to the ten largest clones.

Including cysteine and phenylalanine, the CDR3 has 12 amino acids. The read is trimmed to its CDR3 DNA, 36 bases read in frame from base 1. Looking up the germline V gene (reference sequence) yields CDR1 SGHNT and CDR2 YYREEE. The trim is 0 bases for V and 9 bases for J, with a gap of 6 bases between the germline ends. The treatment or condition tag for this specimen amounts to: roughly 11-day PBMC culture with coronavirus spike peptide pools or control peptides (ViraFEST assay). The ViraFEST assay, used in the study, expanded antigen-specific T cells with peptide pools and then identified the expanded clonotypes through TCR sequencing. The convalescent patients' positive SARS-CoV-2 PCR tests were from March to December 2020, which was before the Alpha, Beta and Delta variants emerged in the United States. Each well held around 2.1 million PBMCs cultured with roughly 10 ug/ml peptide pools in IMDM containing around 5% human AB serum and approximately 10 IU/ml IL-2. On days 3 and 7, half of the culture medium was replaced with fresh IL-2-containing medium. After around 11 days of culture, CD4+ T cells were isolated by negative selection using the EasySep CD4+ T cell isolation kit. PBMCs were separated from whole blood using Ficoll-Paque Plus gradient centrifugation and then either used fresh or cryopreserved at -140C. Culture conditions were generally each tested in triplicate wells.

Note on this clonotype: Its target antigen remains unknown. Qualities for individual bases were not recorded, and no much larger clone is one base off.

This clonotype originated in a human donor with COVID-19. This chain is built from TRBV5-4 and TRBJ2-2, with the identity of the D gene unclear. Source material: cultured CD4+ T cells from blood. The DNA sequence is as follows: TGTGCCAGCAGCTTGGGTCTCCGGGAGCTGTTTTTT. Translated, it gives CASSLGLRELFF.